At least ten counts were recorded for the clone carrying this TCR beta chain. The junction does not match germline at one end; this may be a read error. Primed by a sample-barcoded 5' primer and a J-beta primer mix, a second PCR proceeded for roughly 7 to 11 cycles. One entry per CDR3 protein results from TCRdb running MiXCR on the 5' RACE reads. This sample has about 770,000 distinct CDR3 sequences, with under 55% found just once. The data derive from a study of blood T cells in healthy people across ages. The CDR3 runs 14 residues. CDR1 and CDR2 from the germline V gene are MGHRA and YSYEKL. The receptor's source is a man aged 60-69 years in good health. The rearrangement joins TRBV4-1 to TRBJ2-3; D is perhaps TRBD1 (6 bases). Source material: blood. CDR3 loop: CASSQGPSTDTQYF. As DNA, the CDR3 is TGTGCCAGCAGCCAGGGGCCTAGCACAGATACGCAGTATTTT.